This T cell receptor (beta chain) was found in a study of T cells after yellow fever vaccination. Trimming took 4 bases from V and 7 from J, leaving 26 bases between them. The CDR3 has 16 amino acids. Germline V lookup: CDR1 DFQATT, CDR2 SNEGSKA (reference sequence). In its sample, this clonotype was seen many times. Antigen specificity is unknown. The study made its TCR cDNA through 5'RACE template switching. That step introduced a universal primer site along with UMIs. TCRdb analysed the 5' RACE reads with MiXCR anew, one entry per CDR3 protein. The sample lists 120,000 or so distinct CDR3 sequences; roughly 9% were seen once. Study-level findings and limits: In FACS-sorted repertoires, abundant clonotypes from the bulk population could appear as contaminants. The secondary T-cell response peaked on day 5, not day 15, but was weaker.

The sequence derives from a man between 18 and 29 years old who received the YFV17D yellow fever vaccine. The rearrangement joins TRBV20-1 to TRBJ2-7; D possibly uses TRBD1 or TRBD2 (5 bases each). The material sequenced was CD8+ T cells sorted from PBMCs, taken on the day of the yellow fever booster vaccination. CDR3 bases: TGCAGTGCTATGGGGGAACGTTGGGGATCTCTACGTGAGCAGTACTTC. This encodes CSAMGERWGSLREQYF.